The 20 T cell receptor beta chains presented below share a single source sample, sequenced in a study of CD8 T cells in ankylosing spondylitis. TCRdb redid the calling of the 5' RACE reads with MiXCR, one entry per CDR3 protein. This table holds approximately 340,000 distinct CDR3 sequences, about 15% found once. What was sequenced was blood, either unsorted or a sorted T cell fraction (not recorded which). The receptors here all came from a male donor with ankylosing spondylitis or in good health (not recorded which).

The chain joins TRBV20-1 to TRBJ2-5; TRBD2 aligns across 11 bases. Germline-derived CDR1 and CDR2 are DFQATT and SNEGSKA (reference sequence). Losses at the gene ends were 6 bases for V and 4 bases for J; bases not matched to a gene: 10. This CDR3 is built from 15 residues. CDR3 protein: CSANSGGAGRETQYF. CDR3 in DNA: TGCAGTGCCAATAGCGGGGGGGCCGGGAGAGAGACCCAGTACTTC.

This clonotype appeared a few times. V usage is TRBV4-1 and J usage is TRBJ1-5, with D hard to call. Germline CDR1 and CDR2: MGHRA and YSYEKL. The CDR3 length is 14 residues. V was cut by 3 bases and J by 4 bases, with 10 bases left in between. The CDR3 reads CASSQAHRNQPQHF. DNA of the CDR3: TGCGCCAGCAGCCAGGCCCACCGAAATCAGCCCCAGCATTTT.

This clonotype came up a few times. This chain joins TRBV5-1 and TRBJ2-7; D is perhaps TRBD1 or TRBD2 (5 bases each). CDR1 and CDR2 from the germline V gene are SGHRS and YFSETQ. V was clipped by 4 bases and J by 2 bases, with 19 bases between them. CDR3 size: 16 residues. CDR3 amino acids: CASSLNSGTVPYEQYF. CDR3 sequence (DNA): TGCGCCAGCAGCCTAAATTCCGGGACGGTACCCTACGAGCAGTACTTC.

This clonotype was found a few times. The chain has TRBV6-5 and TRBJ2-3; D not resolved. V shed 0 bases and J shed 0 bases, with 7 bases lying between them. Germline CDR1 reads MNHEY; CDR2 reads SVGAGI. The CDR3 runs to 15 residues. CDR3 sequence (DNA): TGTGCCAGCAGTTACTCGAGTAGAAGCACAGATACGCAGTATTTT. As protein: CASSYSSRSTDTQYF.

CDR3 region: CASSLYLLNTEAFF. CDR3 bases: TGTGCCAGCAGTTTATACCTTCTGAACACTGAAGCTTTCTTT. This chain joins TRBV12-3 or TRBV12-4 and TRBJ1-1; D gene uncertain. The CDR3 loop spans 14 amino acids. Trimming stripped 2 bases from V and 0 bases from J, with 7 bases between.

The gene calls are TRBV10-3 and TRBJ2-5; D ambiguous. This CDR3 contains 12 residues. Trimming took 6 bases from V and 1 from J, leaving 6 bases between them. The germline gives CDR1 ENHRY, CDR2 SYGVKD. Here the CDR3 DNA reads TGTGCCATCAGCCAGGCCCAAGAGACCCAGTACTTC. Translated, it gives CAISQAQETQYF.

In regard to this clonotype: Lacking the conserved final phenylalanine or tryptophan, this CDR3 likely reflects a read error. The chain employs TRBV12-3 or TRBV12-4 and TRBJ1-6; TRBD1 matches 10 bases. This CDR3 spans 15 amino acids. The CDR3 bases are TGTGCCACCAGTTTAGACAGGGGGCGAGATTCACCCCTCCACGTT. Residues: CATSLDRGRDSPLHV.

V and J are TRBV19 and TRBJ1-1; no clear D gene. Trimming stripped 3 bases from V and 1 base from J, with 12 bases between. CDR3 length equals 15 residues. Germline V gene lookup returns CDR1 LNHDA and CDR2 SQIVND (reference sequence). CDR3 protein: CASSMPLKGNTEAFF. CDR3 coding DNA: TGTGCCAGTAGTATGCCCCTAAAGGGGAACACTGAAGCTTTCTTT. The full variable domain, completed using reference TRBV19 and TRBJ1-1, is DGGITQSPKYLFRKEGQNVTLSCEQNLNHDAMYWYRQDPGQGLRLIYYSQIVNDFQKGDIAEGYSVSREKKESFPLTVTSAQKNPTAFYLCASSMPLKGNTEAFFGQGTRLTVV.

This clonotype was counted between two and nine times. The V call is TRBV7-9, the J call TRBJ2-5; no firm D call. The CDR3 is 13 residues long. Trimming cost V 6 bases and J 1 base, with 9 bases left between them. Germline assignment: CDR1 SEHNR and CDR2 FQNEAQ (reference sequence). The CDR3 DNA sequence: TGTGCCAGCAGTCGGGCTGCCCAAGAGACCCAGTACTTC. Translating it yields CASSRAAQETQYF.

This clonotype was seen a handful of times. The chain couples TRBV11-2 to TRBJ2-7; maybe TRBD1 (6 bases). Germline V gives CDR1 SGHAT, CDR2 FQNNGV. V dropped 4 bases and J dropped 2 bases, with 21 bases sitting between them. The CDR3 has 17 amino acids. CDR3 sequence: CASSSRAQGRGTYEQYF. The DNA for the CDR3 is TGTGCCAGCAGCTCGAGAGCGCAGGGGCGAGGGACCTACGAGCAGTACTTC.

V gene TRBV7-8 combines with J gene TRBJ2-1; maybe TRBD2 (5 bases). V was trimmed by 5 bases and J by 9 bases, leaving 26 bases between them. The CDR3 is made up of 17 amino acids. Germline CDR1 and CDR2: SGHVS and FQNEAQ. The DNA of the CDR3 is TGTGCCAGCAGCCGCAACGGGGATGTGCTATCCTCTAGTGAGCAGTTCTTC. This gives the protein CASSRNGDVLSSSEQFF.

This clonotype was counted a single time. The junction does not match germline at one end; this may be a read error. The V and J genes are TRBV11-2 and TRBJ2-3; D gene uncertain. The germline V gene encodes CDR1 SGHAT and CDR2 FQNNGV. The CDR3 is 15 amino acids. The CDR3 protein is CASSLERTVGVTQYF. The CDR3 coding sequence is TGTGCCAGCAGCCTAGAGCGAACAGTAGGAGTGACGCAGTATTTT.

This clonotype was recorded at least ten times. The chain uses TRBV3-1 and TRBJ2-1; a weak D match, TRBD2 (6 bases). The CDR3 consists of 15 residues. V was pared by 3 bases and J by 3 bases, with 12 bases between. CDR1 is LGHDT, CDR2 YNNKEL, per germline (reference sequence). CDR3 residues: CASSHKRAFYNEQFF. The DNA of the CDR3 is TGTGCCAGCAGCCATAAGCGGGCTTTCTACAATGAGCAGTTCTTC.

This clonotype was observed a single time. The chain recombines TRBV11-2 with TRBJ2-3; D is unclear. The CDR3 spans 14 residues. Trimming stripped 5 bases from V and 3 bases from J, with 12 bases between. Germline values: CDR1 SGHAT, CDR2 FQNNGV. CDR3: CASSPDVKTDTQYF. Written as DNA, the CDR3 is TGTGCCAGCAGCCCGGACGTTAAGACAGATACGCAGTATTTT.

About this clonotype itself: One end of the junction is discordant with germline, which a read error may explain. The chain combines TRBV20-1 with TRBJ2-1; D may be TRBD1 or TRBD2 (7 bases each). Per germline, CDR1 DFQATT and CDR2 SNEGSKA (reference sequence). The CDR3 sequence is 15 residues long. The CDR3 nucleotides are TGCAGTGCCAGAGGGGGCGGGAGTCCCTACAATGAGCAGTTCTTC. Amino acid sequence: CSARGGGSPYNEQFF.

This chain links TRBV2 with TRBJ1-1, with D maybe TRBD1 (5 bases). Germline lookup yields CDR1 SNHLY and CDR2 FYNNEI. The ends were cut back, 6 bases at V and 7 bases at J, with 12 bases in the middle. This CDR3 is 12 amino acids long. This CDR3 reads CASRGEGLEAFF. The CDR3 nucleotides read TGTGCCAGCAGGGGGGAGGGCCTTGAAGCTTTCTTT.

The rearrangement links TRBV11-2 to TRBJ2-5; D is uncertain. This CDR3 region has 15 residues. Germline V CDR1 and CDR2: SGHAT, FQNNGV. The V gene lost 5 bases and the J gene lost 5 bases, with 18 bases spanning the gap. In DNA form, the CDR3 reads TGTGCCAGCAGCCTCGGGCTAGTAAGCTTGGAGACCCAGTACTTC. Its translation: CASSLGLVSLETQYF. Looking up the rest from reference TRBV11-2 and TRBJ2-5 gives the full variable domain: EAGVAQSPRYKIIEKRQSVAFWCNPISGHATLYWYQQILGQGPKLLIQFQNNGVVDDSQLPKDRFSAERLKGVDSTLKIQPAKLEDSAVYLCASSLGLVSLETQYFGPGTRLLVL.

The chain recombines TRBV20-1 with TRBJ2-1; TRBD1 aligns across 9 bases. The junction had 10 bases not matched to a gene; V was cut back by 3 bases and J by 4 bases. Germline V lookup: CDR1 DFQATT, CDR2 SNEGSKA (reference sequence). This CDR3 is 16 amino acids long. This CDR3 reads CSASARTGVVYNEQFF. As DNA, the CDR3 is TGCAGTGCTAGCGCCAGGACAGGGGTTGTATACAATGAGCAGTTCTTC.

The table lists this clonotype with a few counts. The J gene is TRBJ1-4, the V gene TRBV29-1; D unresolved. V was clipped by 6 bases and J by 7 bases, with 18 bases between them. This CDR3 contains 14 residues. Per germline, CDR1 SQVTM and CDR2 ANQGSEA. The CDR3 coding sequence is TGCAGCGTCCGTAGTGGCGTGGGAGGTGAAAAACTGTTTTTT. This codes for CSVRSGVGGEKLFF.

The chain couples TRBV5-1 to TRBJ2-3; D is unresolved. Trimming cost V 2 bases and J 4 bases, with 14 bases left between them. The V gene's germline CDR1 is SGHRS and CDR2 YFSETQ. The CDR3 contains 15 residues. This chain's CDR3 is CASSFPLSGADTQYF. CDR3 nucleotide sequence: TGCGCCAGCAGCTTTCCTCTATCCGGCGCAGATACGCAGTATTTT.